This T cell receptor beta chain was documented in a study of blood T cell repertoires in COVID-19. In the study overall: Acute and convalescent COVID-19 samples came from the United States, Italy and Spain. PBMCs, B-cell-depleted T cells, or T cells were the source of the cDNA or gDNA that made up the material.

In the source study's methods: Amplified reference gene primers provided the basis for estimating nucleated cell counts. This table comes from immunoSEQ multiplex PCR, and its TCRdb copy is limited to in-frame clones, with some not included. The V and J calls and clone size come from that table; D and trimming were worked out from the DNA. The table lists just under 80,000 clones, about 88% of them singletons. The CDR3 consists of 16 residues. From germline, CDR1 is LNHDA and CDR2 SQIVND (reference sequence). V was pared by 5 bases and J by 2 bases, with 7 bases of the junction left unmatched. The chain joins TRBV19 to TRBJ2-1, with 9 nucleotides matching TRBD1. The sequence was collected from a human donor in a cohort sampled during active COVID-19. Sequenced material: peripheral blood. This CDR3 is CASSSPGQGPYNEQFF. CDR3 DNA: TGTGCCAGTAGTTCTCCGGGACAGGGACCCTACAATGAGCAGTTCTTC. Drawing the rest from reference TRBV19 and TRBJ2-1, the complete variable domain is DGGITQSPKYLFRKEGQNVTLSCEQNLNHDAMYWYRQDPGQGLRLIYYSQIVNDFQKGDIAEGYSVSREKKESFPLTVTSAQKNPTAFYLCASSSPGQGPYNEQFFGPGTRLTVL.